These 3 T cell receptor beta chains were all obtained from the same sample, sequenced in a study of blood T cell repertoires in COVID-19. Sequencing used immunoSEQ multiplex PCR; TCRdb keeps in-frame clones, though not all of them. The sample has 260,000 or so clones; around 82% are singletons. The sample was peripheral blood. The receptors shown here come from a human donor in a cohort sampled during active COVID-19.

The chain recombines TRBV18 with TRBJ1-6; no firm D call. Trimming shortened V by 3 bases and J by 0 bases, and 3 bases separated the two germline ends. This CDR3 spans 14 amino acids. CDR1 is KGHSH and CDR2 is LQKENI in the germline V gene. CDR3 sequence: CASSPRSYNSPLHF. CDR3 nucleotides: TGTGCCAGCTCACCCCGCTCCTATAATTCACCCCTCCACTTT.

This clone occurred a few times. This chain links TRBV5-1 with TRBJ1-3; maybe TRBD1 (6 bases). This CDR3 region has 15 residues. V lost 3 bases, J lost 2 bases, and 12 bases lay in between. Germline values: CDR1 SGHRS, CDR2 YFSETQ. The CDR3 nucleotides are TGCGCCAGCAGCTCAAACCCAGGGGCTGGAAACACCATATATTTT. This sequence encodes CASSSNPGAGNTIYF.

The CDR3 nucleotides are TGTGCCAGTAGTATGGTTAGCGGGGACCAAGAGACCCAGTACTTC. Encoded protein: CASSMVSGDQETQYF. The chain carries TRBV19 and TRBJ2-5; 8 bases agree with TRBD2. The junction had 3 bases not matched to a gene; V was cut back by 3 bases and J by 0 bases. Germline CDR1 is LNHDA and CDR2 is SQIVND (reference sequence). The CDR3 runs to 15 residues.